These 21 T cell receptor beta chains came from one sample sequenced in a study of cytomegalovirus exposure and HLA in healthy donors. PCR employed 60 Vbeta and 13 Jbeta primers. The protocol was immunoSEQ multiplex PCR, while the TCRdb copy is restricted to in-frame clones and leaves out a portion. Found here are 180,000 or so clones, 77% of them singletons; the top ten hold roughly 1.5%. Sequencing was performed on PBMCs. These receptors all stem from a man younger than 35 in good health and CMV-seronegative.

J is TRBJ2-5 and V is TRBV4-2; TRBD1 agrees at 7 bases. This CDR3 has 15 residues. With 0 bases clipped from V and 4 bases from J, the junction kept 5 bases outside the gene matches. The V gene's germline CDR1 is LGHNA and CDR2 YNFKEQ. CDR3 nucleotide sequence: TGTGCCAGCAGCCAAGATTTAGCAGGGGGAGAGACCCAGTACTTC. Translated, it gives CASSQDLAGGETQYF.

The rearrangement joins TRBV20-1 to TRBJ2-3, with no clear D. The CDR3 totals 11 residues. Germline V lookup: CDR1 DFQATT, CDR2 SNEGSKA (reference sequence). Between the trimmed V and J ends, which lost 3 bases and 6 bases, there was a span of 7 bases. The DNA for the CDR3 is TGCAGTGCTAGGGCGGTGGATACGCAGTATTTT. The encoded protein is CSARAVDTQYF.

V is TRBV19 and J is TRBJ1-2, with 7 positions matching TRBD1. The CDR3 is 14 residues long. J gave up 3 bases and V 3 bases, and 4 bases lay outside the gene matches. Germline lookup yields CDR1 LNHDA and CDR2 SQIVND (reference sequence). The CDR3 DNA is TGTGCCAGTAGTATCAGGGGGGCGGACTATGGCTACACCTTC. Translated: CASSIRGADYGYTF.

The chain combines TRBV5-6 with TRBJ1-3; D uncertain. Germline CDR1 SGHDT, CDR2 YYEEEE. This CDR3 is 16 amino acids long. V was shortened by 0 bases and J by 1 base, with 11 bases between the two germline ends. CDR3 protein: CASSLGGAMSGNTIYF. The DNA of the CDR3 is TGTGCCAGCAGCTTGGGGGGAGCGATGTCTGGAAACACCATATATTTT. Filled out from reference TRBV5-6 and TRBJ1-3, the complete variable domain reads DAGVTQSPTHLIKTRGQQVTLRCSPKSGHDTVSWYQQALGQGPQFIFQYYEEEERQRGNFPDRFSGHQFPNYSSELNVNALLLGDSALYLCASSLGGAMSGNTIYFGEGSWLTVV.

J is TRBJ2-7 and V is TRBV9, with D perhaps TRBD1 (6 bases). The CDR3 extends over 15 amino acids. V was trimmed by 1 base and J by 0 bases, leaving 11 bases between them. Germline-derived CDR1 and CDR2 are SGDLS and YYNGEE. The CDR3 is CASSVSPGDSYEQYF. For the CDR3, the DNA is TGTGCCAGCAGCGTATCCCCAGGGGACTCCTACGAGCAGTACTTC.

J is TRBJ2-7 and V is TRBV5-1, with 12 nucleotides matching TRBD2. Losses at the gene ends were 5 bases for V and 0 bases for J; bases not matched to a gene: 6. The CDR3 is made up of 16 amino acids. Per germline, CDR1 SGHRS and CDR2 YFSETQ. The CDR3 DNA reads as TGCGCCAGCAGTTCAGGACTAGCGGGAACCTCCTACGAGCAGTACTTC. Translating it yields CASSSGLAGTSYEQYF.

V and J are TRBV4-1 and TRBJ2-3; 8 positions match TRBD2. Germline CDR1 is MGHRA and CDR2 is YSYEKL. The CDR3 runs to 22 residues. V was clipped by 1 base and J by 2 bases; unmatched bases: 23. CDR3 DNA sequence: TGCGCCAGCAGCCAAGTGGCTCAGAAACCCGGGACTAGAACCACACACACAGATACGCAGTATTTT. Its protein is CASSQVAQKPGTRTTHTDTQYF.

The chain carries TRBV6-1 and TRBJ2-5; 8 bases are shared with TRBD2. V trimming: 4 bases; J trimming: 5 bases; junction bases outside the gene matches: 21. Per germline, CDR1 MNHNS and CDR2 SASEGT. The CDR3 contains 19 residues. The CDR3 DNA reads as TGTGCCAGCAGTGCGGACGGGGGCCCAGCGGGGGTACTGGGGGAGACCCAGTACTTC. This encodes CASSADGGPAGVLGETQYF.

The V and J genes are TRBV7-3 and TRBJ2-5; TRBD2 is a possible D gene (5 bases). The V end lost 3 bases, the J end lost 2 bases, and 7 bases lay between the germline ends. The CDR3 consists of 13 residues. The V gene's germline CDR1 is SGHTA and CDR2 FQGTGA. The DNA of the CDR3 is TGTGCCAGCAGCTTGACTACTCAAGAGACCCAGTACTTC. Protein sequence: CASSLTTQETQYF.

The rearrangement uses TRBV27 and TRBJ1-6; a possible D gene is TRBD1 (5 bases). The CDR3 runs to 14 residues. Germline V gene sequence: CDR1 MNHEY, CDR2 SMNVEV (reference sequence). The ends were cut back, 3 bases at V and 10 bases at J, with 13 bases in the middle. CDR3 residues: CASSLKGIGSPLHF. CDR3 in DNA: TGTGCCAGCAGTTTGAAGGGGATCGGGTCACCCCTCCACTTT.

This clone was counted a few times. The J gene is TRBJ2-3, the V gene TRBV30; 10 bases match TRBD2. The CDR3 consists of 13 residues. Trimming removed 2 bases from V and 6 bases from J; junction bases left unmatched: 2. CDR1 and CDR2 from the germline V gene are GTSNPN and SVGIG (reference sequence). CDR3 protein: CAWSRAGGDTQYF. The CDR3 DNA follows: TGTGCCTGGAGTAGAGCGGGAGGGGATACGCAGTATTTT.

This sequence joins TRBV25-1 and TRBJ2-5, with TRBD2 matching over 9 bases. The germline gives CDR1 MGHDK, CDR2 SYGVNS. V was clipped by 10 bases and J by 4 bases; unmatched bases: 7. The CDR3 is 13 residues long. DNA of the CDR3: TGTGCCATCGGCGGTAGCGGGGGAGAGACCCAGTACTTC. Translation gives CAIGGSGGETQYF.

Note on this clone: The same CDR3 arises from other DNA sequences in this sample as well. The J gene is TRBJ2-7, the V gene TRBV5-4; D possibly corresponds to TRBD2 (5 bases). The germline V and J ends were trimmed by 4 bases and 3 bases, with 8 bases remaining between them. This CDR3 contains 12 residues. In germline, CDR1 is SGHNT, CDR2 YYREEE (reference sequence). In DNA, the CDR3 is TGTGCCAGCAGCCTCCGGGACTACGAGCAGTACTTC. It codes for CASSLRDYEQYF.

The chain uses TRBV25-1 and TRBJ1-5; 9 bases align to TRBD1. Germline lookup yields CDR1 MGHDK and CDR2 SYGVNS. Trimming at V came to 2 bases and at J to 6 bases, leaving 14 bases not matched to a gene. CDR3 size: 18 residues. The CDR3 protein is CASSERWGQGFPFQPQHF. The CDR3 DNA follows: TGTGCCAGCAGTGAAAGGTGGGGACAGGGTTTCCCTTTTCAGCCCCAGCATTTT.

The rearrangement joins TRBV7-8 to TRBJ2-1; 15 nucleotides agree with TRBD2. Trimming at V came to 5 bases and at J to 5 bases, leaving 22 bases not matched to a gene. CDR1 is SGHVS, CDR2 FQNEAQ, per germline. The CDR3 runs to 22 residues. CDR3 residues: CASSTAEGLAGGRLGAHNEQFF. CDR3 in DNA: TGTGCCAGCAGCACCGCAGAAGGACTAGCGGGGGGGCGGCTAGGTGCACACAATGAGCAGTTCTTC.

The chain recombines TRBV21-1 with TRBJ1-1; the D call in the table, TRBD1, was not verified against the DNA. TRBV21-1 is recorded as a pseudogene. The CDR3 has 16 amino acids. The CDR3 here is CASSKCSLAGNTEAFF. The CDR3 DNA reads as TGTGCCAGCAGCAAGTGCTCCCTGGCAGGGAACACTGAAGCTTTCTTT.

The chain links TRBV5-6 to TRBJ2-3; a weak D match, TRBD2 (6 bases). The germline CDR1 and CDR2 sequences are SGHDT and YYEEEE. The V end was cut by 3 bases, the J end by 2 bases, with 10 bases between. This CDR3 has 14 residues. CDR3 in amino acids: CASSSWGDTDTQYF. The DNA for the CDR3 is TGTGCCAGCAGCTCCTGGGGGGACACAGATACGCAGTATTTT.

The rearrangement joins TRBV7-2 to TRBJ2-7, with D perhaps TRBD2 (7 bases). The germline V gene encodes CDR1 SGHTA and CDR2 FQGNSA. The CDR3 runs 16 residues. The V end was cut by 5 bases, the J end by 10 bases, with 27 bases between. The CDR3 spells CASSNSGASGLLVQYF. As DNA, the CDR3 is TGTGCCAGCAGCAACTCGGGGGCTAGCGGCCTCCTTGTTCAGTACTTC. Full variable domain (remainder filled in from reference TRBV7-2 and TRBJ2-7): GAGVSQSPSNKVTEKGKDVELRCDPISGHTALYWYRQSLGQGLEFLIYFQGNSAPDKSGLPSDRFSAERTGGSVSTLTIQRTQQEDSAVYLCASSNSGASGLLVQYFGPGTRLTVT.

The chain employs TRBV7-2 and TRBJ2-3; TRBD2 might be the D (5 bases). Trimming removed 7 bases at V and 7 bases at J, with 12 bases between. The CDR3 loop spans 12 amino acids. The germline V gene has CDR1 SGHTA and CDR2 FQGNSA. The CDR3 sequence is CASTPGLNTQYF. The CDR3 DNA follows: TGTGCCAGCACCCCGGGATTAAATACGCAGTATTTT. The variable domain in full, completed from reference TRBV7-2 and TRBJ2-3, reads GAGVSQSPSNKVTEKGKDVELRCDPISGHTALYWYRQSLGQGLEFLIYFQGNSAPDKSGLPSDRFSAERTGGSVSTLTIQRTQQEDSAVYLCASTPGLNTQYFGPGTRLTVL.

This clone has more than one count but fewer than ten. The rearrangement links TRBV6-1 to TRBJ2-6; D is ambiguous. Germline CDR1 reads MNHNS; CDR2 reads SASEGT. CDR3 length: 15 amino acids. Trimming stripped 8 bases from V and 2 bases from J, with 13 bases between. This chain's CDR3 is CASQPQRTGANVLTF. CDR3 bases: TGTGCCAGCCAACCTCAGAGGACTGGGGCCAACGTCCTGACTTTC.

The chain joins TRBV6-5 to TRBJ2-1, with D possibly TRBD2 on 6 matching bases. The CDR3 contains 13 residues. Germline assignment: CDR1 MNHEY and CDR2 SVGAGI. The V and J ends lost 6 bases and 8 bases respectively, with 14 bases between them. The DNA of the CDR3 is TGTGCCAGCAGATCGACTAGTAGCGATGAGCAGTTCTTC. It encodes CASRSTSSDEQFF.